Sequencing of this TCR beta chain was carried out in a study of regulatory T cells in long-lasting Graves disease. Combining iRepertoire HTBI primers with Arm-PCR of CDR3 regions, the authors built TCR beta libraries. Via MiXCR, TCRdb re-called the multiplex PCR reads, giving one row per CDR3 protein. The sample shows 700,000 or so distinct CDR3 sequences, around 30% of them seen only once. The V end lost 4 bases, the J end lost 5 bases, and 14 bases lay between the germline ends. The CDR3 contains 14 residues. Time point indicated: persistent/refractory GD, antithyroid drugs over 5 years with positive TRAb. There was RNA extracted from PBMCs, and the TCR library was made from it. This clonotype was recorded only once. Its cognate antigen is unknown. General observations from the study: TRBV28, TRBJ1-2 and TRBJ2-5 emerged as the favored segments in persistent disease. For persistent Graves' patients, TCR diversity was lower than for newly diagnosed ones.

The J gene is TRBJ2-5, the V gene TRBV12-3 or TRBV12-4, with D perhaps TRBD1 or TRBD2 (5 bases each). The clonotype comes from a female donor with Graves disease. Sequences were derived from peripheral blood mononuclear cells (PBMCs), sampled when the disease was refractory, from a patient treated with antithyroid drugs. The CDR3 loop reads CASSYAGRGETQYF. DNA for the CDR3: TGTGCCAGCAGTTATGCAGGGAGAGGGGAGACCCAGTACTTC.